This TCR beta chain was sequenced during a study of cytomegalovirus exposure and HLA in healthy donors. Findings and limits, study-wide: Earlier analysis found most TCR beta V segments productive about 90% or about 30% of the time. TCR beta sequences reportedly predicted the HLA-A and HLA-B alleles of most subjects accurately. Being indistinguishable, some V segments were excluded, TRBV6-2 and TRBV6-3 among them.

This PCR relied on a set of 60 Vbeta primers and 13 Jbeta primers. Repertoires were generated with immunoSEQ multiplex PCR, while TCRdb's copy carries only in-frame clones and drops some. In the table there are under 250,000 clones, approximately 78% of which are singletons. CDR3 length: 14 amino acids. V lost 2 bases and J lost 0, with 7 bases in between. The germline gives CDR1 SGHTS, CDR2 YDEGEE. Worth noting for this clone: Antigen specificity is unknown.

This sequence was found in a woman between 35 and 50 years old in good health and CMV-seronegative. The rearrangement links TRBV5-8 to TRBJ2-3; D is ambiguous. Sequenced sample: PBMCs. This chain's CDR3 is CASSFRGSTDTQYF. The CDR3 DNA follows: TGTGCCAGCAGCTTTAGAGGAAGCACAGATACGCAGTATTTT.